The sequence of this T cell receptor beta chain was determined in a study of T cell responses to AZD1222 COVID-19 vaccine. The CDR3 contains 15 residues. Germline CDR1 and CDR2: SNHLY and FYNNEI. J was trimmed by 2 bases and V by 8 bases; bases with no gene match: 9. To note about this clone: Its target is not known.

Overall study findings and caveats: The donors showed a predominance of white British ancestry and of females, with possible underestimation of clonal diversity. Seropositive AZD1222 recipients at baseline numbered only five or six.

Only in-frame clones appear in the TCRdb table, and some are missing; sequencing was by immunoSEQ multiplex PCR. The sample lists more than 110,000 clones, roughly 92% occurring once. This specimen was peripheral blood, taken on day 0 of AZD1222 vaccination. This receptor was obtained from an adult in good health. The chain couples TRBV2 to TRBJ2-3, with 8 bases that match TRBD2. The CDR3 DNA reads as TGTGCCAGCGGGGACGCTAGCGGGCCCACAGATACGCAGTATTTT. Protein: CASGDASGPTDTQYF.